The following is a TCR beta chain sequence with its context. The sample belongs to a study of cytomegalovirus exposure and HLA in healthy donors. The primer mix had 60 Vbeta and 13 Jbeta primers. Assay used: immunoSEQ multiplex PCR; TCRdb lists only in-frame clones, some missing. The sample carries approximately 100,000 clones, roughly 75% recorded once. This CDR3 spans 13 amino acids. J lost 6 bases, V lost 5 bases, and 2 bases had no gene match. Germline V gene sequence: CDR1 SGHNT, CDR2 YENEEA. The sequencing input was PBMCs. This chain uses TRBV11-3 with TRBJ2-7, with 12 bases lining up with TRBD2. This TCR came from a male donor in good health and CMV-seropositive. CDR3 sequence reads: CASSRLAGAEQYF. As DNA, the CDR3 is TGTGCCAGCAGCCGACTAGCGGGGGCCGAGCAGTACTTC.